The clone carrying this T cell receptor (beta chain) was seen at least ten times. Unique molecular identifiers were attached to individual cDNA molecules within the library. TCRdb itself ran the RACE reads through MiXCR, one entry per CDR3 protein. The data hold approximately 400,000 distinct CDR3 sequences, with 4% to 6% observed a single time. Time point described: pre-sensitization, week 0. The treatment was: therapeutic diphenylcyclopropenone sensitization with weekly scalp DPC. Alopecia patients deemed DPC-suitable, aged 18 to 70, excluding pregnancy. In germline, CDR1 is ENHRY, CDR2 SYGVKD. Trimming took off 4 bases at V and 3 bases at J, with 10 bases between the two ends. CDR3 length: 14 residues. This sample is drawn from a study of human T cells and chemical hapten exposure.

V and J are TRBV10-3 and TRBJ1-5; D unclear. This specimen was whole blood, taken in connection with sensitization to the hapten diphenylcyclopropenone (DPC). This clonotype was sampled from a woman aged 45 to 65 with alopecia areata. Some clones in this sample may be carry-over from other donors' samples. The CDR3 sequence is CAISGEAANQPQHF. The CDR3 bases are TGTGCCATCAGTGGAGAGGCAGCCAATCAGCCCCAGCATTTT.